This TCR beta chain comes out of a study of blood T cell repertoires in COVID-19. Overall study context: Nucleic acid was either cDNA or gDNA, and it came from T cells, B-cell-depleted T cells, or PBMCs.

On this clone itself: Distinct nucleotide sequences in the sample also encode this CDR3.

The germline V gene encodes CDR1 LNHDA and CDR2 SQIVND (reference sequence). The CDR3 is made up of 13 amino acids. V shed 3 bases and J shed 2 bases, with 8 bases lying between them. How the authors handled the data: Amplified reference gene primers provided the basis for estimating nucleated cell counts. The assay was immunoSEQ multiplex PCR, and TCRdb's table has in-frame clones only and misses some. V and J calls and clone size are those listed in that table; D and trimming were worked out from the DNA. The table shows about 99,000 clones, with about 86% occurring only once. The sequence derives from a woman between 55 and 75 years old in a cohort sampled during active or convalescent COVID-19. V is TRBV19 and J is TRBJ2-7; tentatively, D is TRBD1 (5 bases). The sample comprised peripheral blood. The CDR3 region has the DNA TGTGCCAGTAGTATCCCAGGGCCCTACGAGCAGTACTTC. Amino acids: CASSIPGPYEQYF.